This T cell receptor (beta chain) was captured in a study of blood T cells in healthy people across ages. Germline V lookup: CDR1 LGHNA, CDR2 YNFKEQ. CDR3 size: 20 residues. The ends lost 5 bases at V and 0 bases at J; junction bases unmatched: 13. PCR was performed a second time for 7 to 11 cycles using a sample-barcoded 5' primer and a J-beta primer mix. All samples yielded 3 million or more CDR3-containing paired-end reads. TCRdb re-analysed the 5' RACE reads in MiXCR, keeping a single row per CDR3 protein. The sample holds some 690,000 distinct CDR3 sequences, about a fifth seen once. The material sequenced was blood. This TCR came from a man in his 70s in good health. The chain combines TRBV4-2 with TRBJ2-1; the match to TRBD2 covers 13 bases. CDR3 loop: CASSVAPGLAGTNSYNEQFF. CDR3 in DNA: TGTGCCAGCAGCGTAGCCCCGGGACTAGCGGGGACCAACTCCTACAATGAGCAGTTCTTC.